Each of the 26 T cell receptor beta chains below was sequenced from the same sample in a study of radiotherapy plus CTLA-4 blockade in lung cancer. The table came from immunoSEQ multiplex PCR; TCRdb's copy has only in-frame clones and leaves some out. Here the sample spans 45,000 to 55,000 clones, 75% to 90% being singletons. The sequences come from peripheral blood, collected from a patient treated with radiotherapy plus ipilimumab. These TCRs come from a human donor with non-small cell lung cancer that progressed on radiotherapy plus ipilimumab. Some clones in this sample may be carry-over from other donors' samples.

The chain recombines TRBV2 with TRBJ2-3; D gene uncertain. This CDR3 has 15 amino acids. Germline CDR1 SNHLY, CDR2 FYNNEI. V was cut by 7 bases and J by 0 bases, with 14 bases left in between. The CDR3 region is CASTGELRSTDTQYF. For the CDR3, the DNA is TGTGCCAGCACAGGCGAACTTAGGAGCACAGATACGCAGTATTTT.

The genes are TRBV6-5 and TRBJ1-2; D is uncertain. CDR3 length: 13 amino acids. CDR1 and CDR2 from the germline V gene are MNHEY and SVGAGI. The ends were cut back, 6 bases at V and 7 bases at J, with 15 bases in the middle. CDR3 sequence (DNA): TGTGCCAGCAGCCCTAGCGTCTTTTCTGGCTACACCTTC. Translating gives CASSPSVFSGYTF.

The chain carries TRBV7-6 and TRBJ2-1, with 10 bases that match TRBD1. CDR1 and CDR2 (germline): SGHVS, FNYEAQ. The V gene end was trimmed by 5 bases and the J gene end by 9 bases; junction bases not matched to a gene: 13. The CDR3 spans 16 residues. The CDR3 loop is CASSPSDRGITAEQFF. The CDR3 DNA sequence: TGTGCCAGCAGCCCATCGGACAGGGGGATTACGGCTGAGCAGTTCTTC.

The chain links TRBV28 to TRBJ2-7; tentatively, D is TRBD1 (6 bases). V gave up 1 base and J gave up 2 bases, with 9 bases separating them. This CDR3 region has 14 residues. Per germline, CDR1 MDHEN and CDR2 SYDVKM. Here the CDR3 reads CASSLLGAPYEQYF. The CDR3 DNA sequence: TGTGCCAGCAGTTTATTGGGGGCCCCCTACGAGCAGTACTTC.

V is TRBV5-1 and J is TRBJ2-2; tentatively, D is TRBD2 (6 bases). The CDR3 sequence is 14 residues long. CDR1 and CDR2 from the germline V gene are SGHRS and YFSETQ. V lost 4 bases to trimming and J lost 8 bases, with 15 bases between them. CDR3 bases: TGCGCCAGCAGCCTAGGACTATTTGAGGGGGAGCTGTTTTTT. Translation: CASSLGLFEGELFF.

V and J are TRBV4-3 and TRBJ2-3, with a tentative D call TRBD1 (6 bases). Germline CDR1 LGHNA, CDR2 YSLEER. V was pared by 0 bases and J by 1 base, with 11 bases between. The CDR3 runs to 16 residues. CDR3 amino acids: CASSQETSGGTDTQYF. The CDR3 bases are TGCGCCAGCAGCCAAGAAACTTCAGGGGGCACAGATACGCAGTATTTT.

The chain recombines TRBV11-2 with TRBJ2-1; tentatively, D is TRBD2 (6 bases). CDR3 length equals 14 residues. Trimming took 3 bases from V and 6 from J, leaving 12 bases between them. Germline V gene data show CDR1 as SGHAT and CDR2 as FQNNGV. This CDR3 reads CASSFSRGVNEQFF. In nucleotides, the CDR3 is TGTGCCAGCAGCTTTAGCCGCGGGGTCAATGAGCAGTTCTTC.

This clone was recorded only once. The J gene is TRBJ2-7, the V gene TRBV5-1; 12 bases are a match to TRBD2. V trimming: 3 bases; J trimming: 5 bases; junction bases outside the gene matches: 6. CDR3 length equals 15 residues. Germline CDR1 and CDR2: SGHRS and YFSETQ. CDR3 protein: CASSSLAGGPNEQYF. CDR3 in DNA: TGCGCCAGCAGCTCTCTAGCGGGAGGGCCAAACGAGCAGTACTTC.

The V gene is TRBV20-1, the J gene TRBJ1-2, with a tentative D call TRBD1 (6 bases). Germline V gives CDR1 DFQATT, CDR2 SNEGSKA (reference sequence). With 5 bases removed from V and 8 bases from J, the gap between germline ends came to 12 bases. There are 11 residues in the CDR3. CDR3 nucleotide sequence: TGCAGTGCTCCCACAGGGTACGGCTACACCTTC. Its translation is CSAPTGYGYTF.

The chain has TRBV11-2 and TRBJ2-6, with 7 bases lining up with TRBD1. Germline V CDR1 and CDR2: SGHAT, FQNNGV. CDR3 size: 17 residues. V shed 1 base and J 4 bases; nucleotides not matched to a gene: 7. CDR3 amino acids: CASSLGSTGFGANVLTF. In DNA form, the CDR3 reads TGTGCCAGCAGCTTAGGGTCGACAGGGTTCGGGGCCAACGTCCTGACTTTC.

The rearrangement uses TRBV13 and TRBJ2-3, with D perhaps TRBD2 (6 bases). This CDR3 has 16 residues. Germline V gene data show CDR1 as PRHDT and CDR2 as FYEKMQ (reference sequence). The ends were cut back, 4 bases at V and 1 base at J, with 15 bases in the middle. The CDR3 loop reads CASSSLAGSGTDTQYF. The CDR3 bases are TGTGCCAGCAGCTCCCTAGCCGGGAGTGGCACAGATACGCAGTATTTT. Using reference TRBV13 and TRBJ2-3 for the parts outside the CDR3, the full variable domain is AAGVIQSPRHLIKEKRETATLKCYPIPRHDTVYWYQQGPGQDPQFLISFYEKMQSDKGSIPDRFSAQQFSDYHSELNMSSLELGDSALYFCASSSLAGSGTDTQYFGPGTRLTVL.

CDR3 sequence reads: CASTKGTSGLNEQFF. In DNA form, the CDR3 reads TGTGCCAGCACTAAGGGGACTAGCGGTCTTAATGAGCAGTTCTTC. The V gene is TRBV27, the J gene TRBJ2-1; 11 positions match TRBD2. J gave up 7 bases and V 7 bases, and 9 bases lay outside the gene matches. Germline CDR1 reads MNHEY; CDR2 reads SMNVEV (reference sequence). This CDR3 region has 15 residues.

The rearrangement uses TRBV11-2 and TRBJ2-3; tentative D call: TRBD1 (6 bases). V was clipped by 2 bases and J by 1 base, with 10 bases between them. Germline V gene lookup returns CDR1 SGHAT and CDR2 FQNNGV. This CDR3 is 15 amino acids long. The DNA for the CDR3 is TGTGCCAGCAGCTTAATGTACAGGGGCACAGATACGCAGTATTTT. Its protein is CASSLMYRGTDTQYF.

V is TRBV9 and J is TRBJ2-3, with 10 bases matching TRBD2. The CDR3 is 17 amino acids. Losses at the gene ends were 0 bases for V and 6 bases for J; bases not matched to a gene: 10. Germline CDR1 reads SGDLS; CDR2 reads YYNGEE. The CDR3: CASSVAPSGGVFDTQYF. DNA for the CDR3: TGTGCCAGCAGCGTAGCTCCTAGCGGGGGAGTTTTCGATACGCAGTATTTT.

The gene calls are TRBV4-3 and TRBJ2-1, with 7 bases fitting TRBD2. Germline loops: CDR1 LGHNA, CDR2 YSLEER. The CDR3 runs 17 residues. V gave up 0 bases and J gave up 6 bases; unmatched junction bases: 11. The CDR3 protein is CASSQDRLREGRNEQFF. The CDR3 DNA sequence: TGCGCCAGCAGCCAAGATCGACTGAGGGAGGGCCGCAATGAGCAGTTCTTC.

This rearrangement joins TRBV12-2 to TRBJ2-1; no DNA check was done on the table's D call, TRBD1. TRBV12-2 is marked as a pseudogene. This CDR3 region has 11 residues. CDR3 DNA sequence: TGTGCAAGTCGCTTAGTGGGCAGGAAGTTCTTC. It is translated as CASRLVGRKFF.

This CDR3 is CASSSTGQGYEQYF. DNA for the CDR3: TGCGCCAGCAGCTCCACCGGACAGGGTTACGAGCAGTACTTC. The chain employs TRBV5-1 and TRBJ2-7; TRBD1 agrees at 8 bases. The CDR3 loop spans 14 amino acids. From germline, CDR1 is SGHRS and CDR2 YFSETQ. The J segment lost 4 bases and the V segment lost 3 bases, leaving 6 bases of the junction unmatched.

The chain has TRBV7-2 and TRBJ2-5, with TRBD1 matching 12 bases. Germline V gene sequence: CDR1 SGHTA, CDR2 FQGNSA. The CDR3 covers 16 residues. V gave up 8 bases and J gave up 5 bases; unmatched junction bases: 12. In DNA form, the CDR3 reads TGTGCCAGCGCTGAAAGGGACAGGGGGCTTGGGGAGACCCAGTACTTC. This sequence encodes CASAERDRGLGETQYF.

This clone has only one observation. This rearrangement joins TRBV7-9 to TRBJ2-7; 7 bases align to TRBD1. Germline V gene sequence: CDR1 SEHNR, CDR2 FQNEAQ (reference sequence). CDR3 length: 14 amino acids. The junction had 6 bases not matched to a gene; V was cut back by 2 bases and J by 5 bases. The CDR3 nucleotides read TGTGCCAGCAGCTTAAGTAAGGGGGCAAACGAGCAGTACTTC. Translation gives CASSLSKGANEQYF.

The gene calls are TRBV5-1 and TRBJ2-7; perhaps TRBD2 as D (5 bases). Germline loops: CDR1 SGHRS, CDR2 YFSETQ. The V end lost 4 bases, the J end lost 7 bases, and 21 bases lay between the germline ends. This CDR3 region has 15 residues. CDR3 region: CASSASMDGVREQYF. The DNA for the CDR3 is TGCGCCAGCAGCGCTTCCATGGACGGGGTGAGGGAGCAGTACTTC.

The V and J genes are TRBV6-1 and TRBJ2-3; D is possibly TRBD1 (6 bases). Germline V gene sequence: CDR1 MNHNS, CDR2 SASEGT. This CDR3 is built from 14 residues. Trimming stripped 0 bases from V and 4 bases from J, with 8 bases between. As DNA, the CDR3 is TGTGCCAGCAGTGAAGCGGGGGCCCCAGATACGCAGTATTTT. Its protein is CASSEAGAPDTQYF.

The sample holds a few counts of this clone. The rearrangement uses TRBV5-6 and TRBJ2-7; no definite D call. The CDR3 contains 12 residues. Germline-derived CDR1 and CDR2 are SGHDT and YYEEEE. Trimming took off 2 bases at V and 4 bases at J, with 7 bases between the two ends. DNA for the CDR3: TGTGCCAGCAGCTTAACAGAATACGAGCAGTACTTC. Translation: CASSLTEYEQYF.

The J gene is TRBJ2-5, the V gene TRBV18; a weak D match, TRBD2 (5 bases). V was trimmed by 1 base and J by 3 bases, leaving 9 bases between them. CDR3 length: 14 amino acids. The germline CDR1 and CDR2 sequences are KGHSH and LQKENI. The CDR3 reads CASSPRETEETQYF. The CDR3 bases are TGTGCCAGCTCACCACGGGAGACCGAAGAGACCCAGTACTTC.

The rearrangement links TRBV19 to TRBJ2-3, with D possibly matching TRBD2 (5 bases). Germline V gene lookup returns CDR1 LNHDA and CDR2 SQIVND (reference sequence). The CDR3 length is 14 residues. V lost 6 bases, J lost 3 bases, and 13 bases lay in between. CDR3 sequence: CASSWDRGTDTQYF. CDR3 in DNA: TGTGCCAGTAGCTGGGATAGAGGGACAGATACGCAGTATTTT.

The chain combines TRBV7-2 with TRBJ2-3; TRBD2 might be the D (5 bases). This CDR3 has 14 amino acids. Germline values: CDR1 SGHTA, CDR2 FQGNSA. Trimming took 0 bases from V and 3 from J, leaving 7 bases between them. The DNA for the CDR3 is TGTGCCAGCAGCTTAGCTTCGGGGACAGATACGCAGTATTTT. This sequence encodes CASSLASGTDTQYF. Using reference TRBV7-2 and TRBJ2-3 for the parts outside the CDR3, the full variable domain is GAGVSQSPSNKVTEKGKDVELRCDPISGHTALYWYRQSLGQGLEFLIYFQGNSAPDKSGLPSDRFSAERTGGSVSTLTIQRTQQEDSAVYLCASSLASGTDTQYFGPGTRLTVL.

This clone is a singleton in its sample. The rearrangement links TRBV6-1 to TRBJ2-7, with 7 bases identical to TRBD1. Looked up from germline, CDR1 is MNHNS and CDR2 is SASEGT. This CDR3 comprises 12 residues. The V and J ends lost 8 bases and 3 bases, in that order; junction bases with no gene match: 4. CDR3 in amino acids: CASEGTVYEQYF. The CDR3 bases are TGTGCCAGCGAGGGGACAGTCTACGAGCAGTACTTC.